A single sample is the source of the 13 T cell receptor beta chains below, sequenced in a study of blood T cell repertoires in COVID-19. TCRdb keeps only in-frame clones here, not all; method: immunoSEQ multiplex PCR. This sample yields about 320,000 clones, of which 89% are seen a single time; 5.2% belongs to the top ten. The sequenced sample was PBMCs or T cells enriched from blood (not recorded which). The receptors here all came from a man between 60 and 75 years old who had recovered from COVID-19.

The rearrangement links TRBV28 to TRBJ2-1; 12 nucleotides line up with TRBD2. This CDR3 spans 14 amino acids. Germline CDR1 is MDHEN and CDR2 is SYDVKM. The J segment lost 5 bases and the V segment lost 8 bases, leaving 4 bases of the junction unmatched. CDR3 bases: TGTGCCAGCTGGACTAGCGGGGATAACAATGAGCAGTTCTTC. Its translation is CASWTSGDNNEQFF.

The chain recombines TRBV11-2 with TRBJ2-2, with D possibly matching TRBD2 (6 bases). V was pared by 1 base and J by 3 bases, with 9 bases between. CDR3 length: 15 residues. Germline V CDR1 and CDR2: SGHAT, FQNNGV. CDR3 in DNA: TGTGCCAGCAGCTTAGGGGGGGTGCACACCGGGGAGCTGTTTTTT. This codes for CASSLGGVHTGELFF.

This chain joins TRBV5-5 and TRBJ1-2, with a weak D call TRBD1 (6 bases). Germline CDR1 and CDR2: SGHKS and YYEKEE (reference sequence). The CDR3 sequence is 13 residues long. V was cut by 1 base and J by 7 bases, with 11 bases left in between. The CDR3 DNA reads TGTGCCAGCAGCTTGATGGGGACAAGTGGCTACACCTTC. Protein product: CASSLMGTSGYTF.

The chain couples TRBV15 to TRBJ1-3; 7 nucleotides match TRBD1. Germline V CDR1 and CDR2: LNHNV, YYDKDF (reference sequence). There are 15 residues in the CDR3. Trimming at V came to 6 bases and at J to 2 bases, leaving 7 bases not matched to a gene. CDR3 region: CATRKGTATGNTIYF. The CDR3 DNA sequence: TGTGCCACCAGAAAAGGGACAGCTACTGGAAACACCATATATTTT.

The genes are TRBV10-1 and TRBJ1-4, with D possibly TRBD1 on 6 matching bases. The germline V and J ends were trimmed by 4 bases and 10 bases, with 13 bases remaining between them. The CDR3 sequence is 13 residues long. CDR1 is WNHNN and CDR2 is SYGVQD in the germline V gene (reference sequence). This CDR3 reads CASSAGGHGKLFF. The CDR3 DNA sequence: TGCGCCAGCAGTGCCGGGGGGCATGGAAAACTGTTTTTT.

This clone was detected once. The chain links TRBV19 to TRBJ2-7, with D possibly being TRBD1 (6 bases). CDR3 length equals 14 residues. The germline V and J ends were trimmed by 6 bases and 2 bases, with 14 bases remaining between them. The germline V gene encodes CDR1 LNHDA and CDR2 SQIVND (reference sequence). CDR3 amino acids: CASSSGTPAYEQYF. CDR3 in DNA: TGTGCCAGTAGCTCCGGGACACCCGCCTACGAGCAGTACTTC.

The chain carries TRBV7-9 and TRBJ2-1, with 7 bases identical to TRBD2. The trim removed 1 base at V and 6 bases at J, leaving 6 bases unmatched. The CDR3 runs 15 residues. Germline CDR1 and CDR2: SEHNR and FQNEAQ (reference sequence). The CDR3 nucleotides are TGTGCCAGCAGCTTAGAGGGCGGGAGTGCCAATGAGCAGTTCTTC. Its protein product is CASSLEGGSANEQFF.

The V gene is TRBV5-1, the J gene TRBJ2-1; TRBD1 might be the D (6 bases). Germline loops: CDR1 SGHRS, CDR2 YFSETQ. The length of the CDR3 is 14 residues. V lost 7 bases, J lost 2 bases, and 13 bases lay in between. In DNA, the CDR3 is TGCGCCAGCTCCAACAGGGATGCCTACAATGAGCAGTTCTTC. This translates into CASSNRDAYNEQFF.

This sequence joins TRBV19 and TRBJ2-7; 7 bases fit TRBD1. Germline loops: CDR1 LNHDA, CDR2 SQIVND (reference sequence). CDR3 length equals 15 residues. V lost 6 bases, J lost 2 bases, and 10 bases stayed unmatched. CDR3 region: CASRSDRMGTYEQYF. CDR3 nucleotides: TGTGCCAGTAGATCGGACAGGATGGGGACCTACGAGCAGTACTTC.

This sequence joins TRBV19 and TRBJ1-2; 12 bases fit TRBD1. V shed 4 bases and J 6 bases; nucleotides not matched to a gene: 9. CDR1 is LNHDA and CDR2 is SQIVND in the germline V gene (reference sequence). This CDR3 spans 16 amino acids. The chain's CDR3 is CASSTPGDRGLDGYTF. The CDR3 DNA follows: TGTGCCAGTAGTACCCCAGGGGACAGGGGGCTGGATGGCTACACCTTC. Variable domain in full (rest from reference TRBV19 and TRBJ1-2): DGGITQSPKYLFRKEGQNVTLSCEQNLNHDAMYWYRQDPGQGLRLIYYSQIVNDFQKGDIAEGYSVSREKKESFPLTVTSAQKNPTAFYLCASSTPGDRGLDGYTFGSGTRLTVV.

Of note for this clone: One end of the junction varies from germline; a read error may be responsible. The chain links TRBV19 to TRBJ1-1; D gene unclear. The length of the CDR3 is 17 residues. CDR1 is LNHDA and CDR2 is SQIVND in the germline V gene (reference sequence). The CDR3 DNA is TGTACCAGTAGCCCTAGAGTGGAGGGAAATCTGAACACTGAAGCTTTCTTT. It codes for CTSSPRVEGNLNTEAFF. Full variable domain (outside the CDR3, taken from reference TRBV19 and TRBJ1-1): DGGITQSPKYLFRKEGQNVTLSCEQNLNHDAMYWYRQDPGQGLRLIYYSQIVNDFQKGDIAEGYSVSREKKESFPLTVTSAQKNPTAFYLCTSSPRVEGNLNTEAFFGQGTRLTVV.

This chain links TRBV27 with TRBJ2-7; the D is unclear. Per the germline V gene, CDR1 is MNHEY and CDR2 is SMNVEV (reference sequence). There are 13 residues in the CDR3. V lost 3 bases and J 6 bases, leaving 12 bases between the germline ends. In DNA, the CDR3 is TGTGCCAGCAGTTTTTACCTCTCCGGCGAGCAGTACTTC. Translation gives CASSFYLSGEQYF.

This sequence joins TRBV27 and TRBJ2-7, with 8 bases identical to TRBD2. Germline trimming cut 3 bases from V and 4 bases from J; bases unmatched to any gene: 8. In germline, CDR1 is MNHEY, CDR2 SMNVEV (reference sequence). The CDR3 has 15 amino acids. The CDR3 DNA follows: TGTGCCAGCAGTTTTCGCCAAGCGGGAGCATACGAGCAGTACTTC. Its protein product is CASSFRQAGAYEQYF.